Listed below are T cell receptor beta chains from one sample, sequenced in a study of spatial heterogeneity in lung cancer. TCRdb redid the calling of the 5' RACE reads with MiXCR, one entry per CDR3 protein. The sample lists tens of thousands of distinct CDR3 sequences; approximately 7% were seen once. Sequencing was performed on PBMCs, taken at surgery. Receptors were obtained from a female donor with early-stage non-small cell lung cancer. The CDR3 runs from the conserved cysteine through the conserved F or W. A D gene is named only where the DNA matches it firmly. Not all rows give a size; the values are once, few, many and, for expanded clones, a class.

size,V,D,J,DNA,CDR3
many,TRBV20-1,.,TRBJ2-1,TGCAGTGCTAGAGGGATCCAGAATGAGCAGTTCTTC,CSARGIQNEQFF
few,TRBV6-5,.,TRBJ1-2,TGTGCCAGCAGTTACTCCTGGGAGAGCGGCTACACCTTC,CASSYSWESGYTF
few,TRBV29-1,TRBD1,TRBJ2-7,TGCAGCGTTTTAACGACAGGGGGCCTCGAGCAGTACTTC,CSVLTTGGLEQYF
many,TRBV4-1,.,TRBJ1-3,TGCGCCAGCAGCCAAGATCTTGGAGGGGAAGGTGGAAACACCATATATTTT,CASSQDLGGEGGNTIYF
.,TRBV2,.,TRBJ2-5,TGTGCCAGCAGCCGACTCTTGCTGGGTCAAGAGACCCAGTACTTC,CASSRLLLGQETQYF
medium-sized,TRBV9,TRBD2,TRBJ2-3,TGTGCCAGCGCCGGGGGGGACGCCGATACGCAGTATTTT,CASAGGDADTQYF
many,TRBV20-1,.,TRBJ2-7,TGCAGTGCTAGGAAGGTGGGGGCTTACGAGCAGTACTTC,CSARKVGAYEQYF
many,TRBV12-3/TRBV12-4,.,TRBJ2-1,TGTGCCAGCAGTAGATACGGTAATGAGCAGTTCTTC,CASSRYGNEQFF
few,TRBV28,.,TRBJ2-7,TGTGCCAGCGTCCGGGACTCCTACTACGAGCAGTACTTC,CASVRDSYYEQYF
few,TRBV6-5,TRBD1,TRBJ2-5,TGTGCCAGCAGTTACTCGAGGACAGGCACTGTCCGACCGTACTTC,CASSYSRTGTVRPYF
many,TRBV29-1,TRBD1,TRBJ2-1,TGCAGCGTCAAAAAACAGGGGGCGAGGGATGAGCAGTTCTTC,CSVKKQGARDEQFF
many,TRBV9,.,TRBJ1-2,TGTGCCAGCAGCAAAACCGGTGGGGGTGGCAATGGCTACACCTTC,CASSKTGGGGNGYTF
.,TRBV20-1,.,TRBJ2-7,TGCAGTGCTAGAGAGGGGGCAAGTATCGACGAGCAGTACTTC,CSAREGASIDEQYF
many,TRBV18,TRBD1,TRBJ2-3,TGTGCCAGCTCAAACGACAGGGCTCTGGTTACAGATACGCAGTATTTT,CASSNDRALVTDTQYF
.,TRBV21-1,.,TRBJ1-5,TGTGCCAGCAGTAAGCTTACTACCGGGACCACAGGGTCCGGCGATCAGCCCCAGCATTTT,CASSKLTTGTTGSGDQPQHF
many,TRBV4-3,.,TRBJ1-3,TGCGCCAGCAGCCAAGACTGGAAGGACACCATATATTTT,CASSQDWKDTIYF
.,TRBV27,.,TRBJ2-7,TGTGCCAGCAGTTTATCTCCGAAATCGGGTGAGCAGTACTTC,CASSLSPKSGEQYF
.,TRBV9,TRBD2,TRBJ2-1,TGTGCCAGCAGCGCCCGGGGGGTGCAGTTCTTC,CASSARGVQFF
many,TRBV20-1,.,TRBJ1-5,TGCAGTGCTAGAGATCTCGTCAGGGCTGATCAGCCCCAGCATTTT,CSARDLVRADQPQHF
many,TRBV7-9,.,TRBJ2-5,TGTGCCAGCAGCCCCGCCGGGTGGCAAGAGACCCAGTACTTC,CASSPAGWQETQYF
many,TRBV6-5,.,TRBJ1-1,TGTGCCAGCAGTTACTCGTATTACACTGAAGCTTTCTTT,CASSYSYYTEAFF
many,TRBV27,.,TRBJ2-2,TGTGCCAGCAGTGGGTTGACCGGGGAGCTGTTTTTT,CASSGLTGELFF
many,TRBV30,.,TRBJ2-5,TGTGCCTGGAGCACAGGAGGCTTGACCCAGTACTTC,CAWSTGGLTQYF
.,TRBV12-3/TRBV12-4,.,TRBJ2-2,TGTGCCAGCAGGCTGACCGAGGGAGCCGGGGAGCTGTTTTTT,CASRLTEGAGELFF
once,TRBV7-7,.,TRBJ2-2,TGTGCCAGCAGCTTAGTGGGGACTCTCACCGGGGAGCTGTTTTTT,CASSLVGTLTGELFF
many,TRBV7-2,TRBD1,TRBJ2-1,TGTGCCAGCAGCAACAGGGGCTTAGCCAATGAGCAGTTCTTC,CASSNRGLANEQFF